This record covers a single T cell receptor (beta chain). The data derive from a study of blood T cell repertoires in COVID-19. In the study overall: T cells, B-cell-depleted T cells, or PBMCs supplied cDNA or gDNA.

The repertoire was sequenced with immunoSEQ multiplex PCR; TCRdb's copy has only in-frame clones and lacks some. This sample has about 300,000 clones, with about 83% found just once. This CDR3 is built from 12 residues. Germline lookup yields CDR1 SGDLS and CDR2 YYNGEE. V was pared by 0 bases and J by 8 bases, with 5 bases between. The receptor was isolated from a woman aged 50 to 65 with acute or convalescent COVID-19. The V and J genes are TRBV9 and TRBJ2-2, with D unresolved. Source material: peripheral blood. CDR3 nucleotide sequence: TGTGCCAGCAGCGTAGTCGCGGGGGAGCTGTTTTTT. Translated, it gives CASSVVAGELFF.